The subject of this entry is one T cell receptor (beta chain). Its antigen is undetermined. The sample comes from a study of tumor-infiltrating lymphocytes in localized non-small cell lung cancer. Overall study: Patients included smokers and never-smokers with various histologies, some sampled after neoadjuvant chemotherapy. Resected tumor was paired with non-adjacent uninvolved lung from the same patient.

The V gene's germline CDR1 is LGHNA and CDR2 YSLEER. This CDR3 is built from 14 residues. V was trimmed by 4 bases and J by 4 bases, leaving 12 bases between them. Study results and caveats: T-cell fraction did not differ between immunotypes IM1 and IM2. TCR sequencing covered a subset of patients with enough tissue.

The method was immunoSEQ multiplex PCR; TCRdb's version includes in-frame clones alone and lacks a portion of them. The sample lists about 16,000 clones; around 80% were seen once. The gene calls are TRBV4-3 and TRBJ2-3; D ambiguous. Sequencing used lung tumor tissue. The TCR sequence derives from a human donor with non-small cell lung cancer. CDR3 sequence: CASSRAPGSDTQYF. CDR3 nucleotides: TGCGCCAGCAGCCGAGCCCCGGGCTCAGATACGCAGTATTTT.